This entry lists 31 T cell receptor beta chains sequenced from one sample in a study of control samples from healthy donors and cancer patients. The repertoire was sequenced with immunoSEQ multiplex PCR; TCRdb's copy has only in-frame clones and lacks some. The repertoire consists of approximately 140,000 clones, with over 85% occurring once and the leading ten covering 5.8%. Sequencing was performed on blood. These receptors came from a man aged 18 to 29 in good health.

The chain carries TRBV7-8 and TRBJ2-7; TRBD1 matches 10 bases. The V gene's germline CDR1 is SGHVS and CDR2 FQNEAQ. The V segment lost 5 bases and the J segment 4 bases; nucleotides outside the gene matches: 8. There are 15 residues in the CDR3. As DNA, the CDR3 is TGTGCCAGCAGCCCCCGGGACAGGGGCAGGTACGAGCAGTACTTC. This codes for CASSPRDRGRYEQYF.

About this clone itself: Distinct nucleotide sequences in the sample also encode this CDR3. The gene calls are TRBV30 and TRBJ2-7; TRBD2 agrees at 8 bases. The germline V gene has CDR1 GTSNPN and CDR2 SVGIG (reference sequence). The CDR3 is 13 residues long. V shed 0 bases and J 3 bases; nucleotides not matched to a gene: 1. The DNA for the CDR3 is TGTGCCTGGAGTGTGAGCGGGGGCTACGAGCAGTACTTC. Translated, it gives CAWSVSGGYEQYF.

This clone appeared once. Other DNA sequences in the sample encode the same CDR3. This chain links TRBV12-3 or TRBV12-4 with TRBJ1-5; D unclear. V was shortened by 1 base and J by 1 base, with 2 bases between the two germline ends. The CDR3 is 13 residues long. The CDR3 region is CASSLGSNQPQHF. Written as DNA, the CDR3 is TGTGCCAGCAGTTTAGGAAGCAATCAGCCCCAGCATTTT.

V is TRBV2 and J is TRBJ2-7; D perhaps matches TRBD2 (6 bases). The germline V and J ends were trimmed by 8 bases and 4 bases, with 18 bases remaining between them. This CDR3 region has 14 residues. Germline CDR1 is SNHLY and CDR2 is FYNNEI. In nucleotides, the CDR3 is TGTGCCAGCCGGCGGGGCTTGGGCCTATACGAGCAGTACTTC. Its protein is CASRRGLGLYEQYF.

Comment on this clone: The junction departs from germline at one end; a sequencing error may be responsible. In nucleotides, the CDR3 is TGTGCCATCCAACGGGGACTAGGTGAATCCTACAAGCAGTACTTC. This codes for CAIQRGLGESYKQYF. This chain links TRBV10-3 with TRBJ2-7; 8 bases align to TRBD2. This CDR3 comprises 15 residues. Germline CDR1 is ENHRY and CDR2 is SYGVKD.

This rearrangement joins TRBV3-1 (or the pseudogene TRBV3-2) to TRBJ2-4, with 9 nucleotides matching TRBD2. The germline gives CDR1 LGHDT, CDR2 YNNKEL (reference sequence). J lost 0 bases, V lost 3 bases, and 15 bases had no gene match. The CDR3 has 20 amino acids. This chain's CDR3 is CASSHGLTLAGMLAKNIQYF. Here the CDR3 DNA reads TGTGCCAGCAGCCACGGCTTGACCCTAGCGGGGATGCTAGCCAAAAACATTCAGTACTTC.

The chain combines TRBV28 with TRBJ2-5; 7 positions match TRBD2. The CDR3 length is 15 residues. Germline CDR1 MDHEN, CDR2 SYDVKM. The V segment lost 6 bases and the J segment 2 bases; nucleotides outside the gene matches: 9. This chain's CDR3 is CASSPRLALQETQYF. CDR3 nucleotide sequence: TGTGCCAGCAGCCCCAGACTAGCACTTCAAGAGACCCAGTACTTC.

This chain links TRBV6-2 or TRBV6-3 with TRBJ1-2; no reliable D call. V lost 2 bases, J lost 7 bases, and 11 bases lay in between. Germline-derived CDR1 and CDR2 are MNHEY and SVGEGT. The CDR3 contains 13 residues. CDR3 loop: CASSYGDAGGYTF. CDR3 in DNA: TGTGCCAGCAGTTACGGTGACGCAGGTGGCTACACCTTC.

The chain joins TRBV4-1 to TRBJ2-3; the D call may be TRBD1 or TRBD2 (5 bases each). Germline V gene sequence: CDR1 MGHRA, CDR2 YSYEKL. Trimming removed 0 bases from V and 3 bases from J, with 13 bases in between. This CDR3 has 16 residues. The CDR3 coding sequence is TGCGCCAGCAGCCAAGAACCAGGGAGAGGGACAGATACGCAGTATTTT. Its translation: CASSQEPGRGTDTQYF.

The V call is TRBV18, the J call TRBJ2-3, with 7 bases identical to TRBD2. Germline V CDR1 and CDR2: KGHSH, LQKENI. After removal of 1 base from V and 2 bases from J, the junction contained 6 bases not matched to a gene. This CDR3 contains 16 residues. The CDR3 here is CASSPRLADFTDTQYF. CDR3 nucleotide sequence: TGTGCCAGCTCACCACGCCTAGCGGATTTCACAGATACGCAGTATTTT.

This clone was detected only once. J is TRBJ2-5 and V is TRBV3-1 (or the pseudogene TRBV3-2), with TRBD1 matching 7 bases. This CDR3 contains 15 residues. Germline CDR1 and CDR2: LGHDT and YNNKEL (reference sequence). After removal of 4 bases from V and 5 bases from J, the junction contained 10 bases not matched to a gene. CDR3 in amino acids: CASSPSGGRGETQYF. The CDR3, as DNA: TGTGCCAGCAGCCCGTCAGGGGGAAGGGGGGAGACCCAGTACTTC.

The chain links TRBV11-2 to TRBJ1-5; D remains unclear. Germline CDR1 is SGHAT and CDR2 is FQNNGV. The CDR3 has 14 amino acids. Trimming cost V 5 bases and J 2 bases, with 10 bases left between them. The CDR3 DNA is TGTGCCAGCAGCCCTGGGTCTCGCAATCAGCCCCAGCATTTT. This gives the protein CASSPGSRNQPQHF.

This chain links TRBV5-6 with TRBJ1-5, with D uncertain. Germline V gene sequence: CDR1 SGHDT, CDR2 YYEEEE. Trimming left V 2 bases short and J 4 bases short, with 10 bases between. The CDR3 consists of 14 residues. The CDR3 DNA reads TGTGCCAGCAGCTTCCGAGGGTGGAATCAGCCCCAGCATTTT. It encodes CASSFRGWNQPQHF.

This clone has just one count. CDR3 amino acids: CASSQGRGASSYNEQFF. The CDR3, as DNA: TGTGCCAGCAGCCAAGGGCGCGGGGCGAGCTCCTACAATGAGCAGTTCTTC. The chain couples TRBV14 to TRBJ2-1; the D gene is possibly TRBD2 (6 bases). V was cut by 1 base and J by 0 bases, with 13 bases left in between. CDR3 length equals 17 residues. CDR1 and CDR2 from the germline V gene are SGHDN and FVKESK.

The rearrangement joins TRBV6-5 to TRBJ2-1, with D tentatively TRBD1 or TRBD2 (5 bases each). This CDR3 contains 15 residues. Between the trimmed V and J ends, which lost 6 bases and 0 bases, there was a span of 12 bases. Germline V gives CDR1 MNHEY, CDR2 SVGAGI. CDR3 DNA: TGTGCCAGCAGGATTTCAGGGAGCTCCTACAATGAGCAGTTCTTC. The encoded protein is CASRISGSSYNEQFF.

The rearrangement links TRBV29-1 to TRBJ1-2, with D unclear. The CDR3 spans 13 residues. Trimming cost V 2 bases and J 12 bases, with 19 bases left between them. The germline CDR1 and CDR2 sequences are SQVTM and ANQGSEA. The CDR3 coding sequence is TGCAGCGTTGAATTCCCGGAAGGAGGGAAGCACACCTTC. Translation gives CSVEFPEGGKHTF.

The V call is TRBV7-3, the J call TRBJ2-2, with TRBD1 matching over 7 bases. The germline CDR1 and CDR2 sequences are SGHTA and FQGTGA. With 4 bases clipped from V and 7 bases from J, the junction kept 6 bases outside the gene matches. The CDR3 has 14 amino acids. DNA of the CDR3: TGTGCCAGCAGCTCGACAGGGTATAACGGGGAGCTGTTTTTT. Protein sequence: CASSSTGYNGELFF.

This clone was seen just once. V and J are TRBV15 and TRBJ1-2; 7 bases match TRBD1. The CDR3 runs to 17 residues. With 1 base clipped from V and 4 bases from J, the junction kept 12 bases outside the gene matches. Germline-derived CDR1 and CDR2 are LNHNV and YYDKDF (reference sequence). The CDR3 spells CATSRAPATGSGYGYTF. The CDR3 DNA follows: TGTGCCACCAGCAGAGCCCCGGCGACAGGGTCCGGCTATGGCTACACCTTC.

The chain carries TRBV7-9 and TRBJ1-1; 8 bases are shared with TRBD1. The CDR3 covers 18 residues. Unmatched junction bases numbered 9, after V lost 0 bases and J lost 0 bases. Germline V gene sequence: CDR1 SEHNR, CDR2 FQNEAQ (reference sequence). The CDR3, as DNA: TGTGCCAGCAGCTTAGCGAGGGCACAGGGGGTTATGAACACTGAAGCTTTCTTT. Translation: CASSLARAQGVMNTEAFF.

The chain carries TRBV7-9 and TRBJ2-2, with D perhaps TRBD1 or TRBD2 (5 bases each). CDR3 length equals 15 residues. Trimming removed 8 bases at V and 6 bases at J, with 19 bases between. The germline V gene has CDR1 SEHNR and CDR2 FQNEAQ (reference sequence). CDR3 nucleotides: TGTGCCAGCGGGGACCGGGACCACGGCGCCGGGGAGCTGTTTTTT. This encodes CASGDRDHGAGELFF.

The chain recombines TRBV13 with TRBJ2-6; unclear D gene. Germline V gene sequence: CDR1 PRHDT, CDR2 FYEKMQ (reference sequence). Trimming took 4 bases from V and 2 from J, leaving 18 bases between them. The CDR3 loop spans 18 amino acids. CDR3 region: CASSSRNGLSPGANVLTF. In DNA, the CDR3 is TGTGCCAGCAGCTCACGTAATGGCCTAAGCCCTGGGGCCAACGTCCTGACTTTC.

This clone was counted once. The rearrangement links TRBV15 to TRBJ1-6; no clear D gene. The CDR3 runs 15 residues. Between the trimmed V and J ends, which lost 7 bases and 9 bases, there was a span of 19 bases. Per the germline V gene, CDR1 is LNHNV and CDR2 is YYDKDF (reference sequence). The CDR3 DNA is TGTGCCACCAAATTAGAACCTGAGTCGATTTCACCCCTCCACTTT. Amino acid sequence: CATKLEPESISPLHF.

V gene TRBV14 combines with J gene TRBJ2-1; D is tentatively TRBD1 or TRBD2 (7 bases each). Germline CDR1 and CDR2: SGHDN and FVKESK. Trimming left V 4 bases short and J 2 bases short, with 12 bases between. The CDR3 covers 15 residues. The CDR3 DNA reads TGTGCCAGCAGCCGGGGGGGACAGCCCTACAATGAGCAGTTCTTC. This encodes CASSRGGQPYNEQFF.

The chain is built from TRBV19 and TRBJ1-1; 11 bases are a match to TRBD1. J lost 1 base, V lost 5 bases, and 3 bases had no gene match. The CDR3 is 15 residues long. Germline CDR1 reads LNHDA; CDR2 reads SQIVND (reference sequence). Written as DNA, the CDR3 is TGTGCCAGTAGTTGGGACAGGGGGAAGAACACTGAAGCTTTCTTT. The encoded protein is CASSWDRGKNTEAFF.

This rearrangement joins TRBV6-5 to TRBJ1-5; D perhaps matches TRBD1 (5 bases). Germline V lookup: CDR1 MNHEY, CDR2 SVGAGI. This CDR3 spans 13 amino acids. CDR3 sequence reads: CAGGFRPYQPQHF. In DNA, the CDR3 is TGTGCGGGGGGTTTTAGACCCTATCAGCCCCAGCATTTT.

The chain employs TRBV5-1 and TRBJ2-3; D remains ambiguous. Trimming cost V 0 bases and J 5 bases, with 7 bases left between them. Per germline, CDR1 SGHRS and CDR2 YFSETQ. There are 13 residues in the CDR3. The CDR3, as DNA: TGCGCCAGCAGCTTGGTATTACAAGATACGCAGTATTTT. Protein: CASSLVLQDTQYF.

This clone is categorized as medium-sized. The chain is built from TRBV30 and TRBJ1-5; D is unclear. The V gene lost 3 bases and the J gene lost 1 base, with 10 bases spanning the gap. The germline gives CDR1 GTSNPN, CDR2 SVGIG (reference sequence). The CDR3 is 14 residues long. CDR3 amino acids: CAWSDALSNQPQHF. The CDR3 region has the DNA TGTGCCTGGAGCGACGCTTTAAGCAATCAGCCCCAGCATTTT.

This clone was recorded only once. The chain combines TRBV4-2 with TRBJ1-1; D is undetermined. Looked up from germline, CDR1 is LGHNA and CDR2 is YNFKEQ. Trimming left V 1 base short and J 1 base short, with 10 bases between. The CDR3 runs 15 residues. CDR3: CASSQGGGWNTEAFF. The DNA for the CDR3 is TGTGCCAGCAGCCAAGGGGGAGGTTGGAACACTGAAGCTTTCTTT.

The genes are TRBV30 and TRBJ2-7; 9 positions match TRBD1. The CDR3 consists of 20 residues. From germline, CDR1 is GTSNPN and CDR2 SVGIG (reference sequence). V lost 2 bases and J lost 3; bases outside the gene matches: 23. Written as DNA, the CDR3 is TGTGCCTGGAGTCCCCCAAGAGGCAGCACTAGACAGGGGGGACGCTACGAGCAGTACTTC. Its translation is CAWSPPRGSTRQGGRYEQYF.

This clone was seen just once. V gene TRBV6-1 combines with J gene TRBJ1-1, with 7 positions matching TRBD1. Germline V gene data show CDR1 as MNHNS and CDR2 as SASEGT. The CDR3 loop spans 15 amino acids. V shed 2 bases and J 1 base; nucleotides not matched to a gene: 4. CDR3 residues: CASSELGDRNTEAFF. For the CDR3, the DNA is TGTGCCAGCAGTGAACTTGGGGACAGGAACACTGAAGCTTTCTTT.

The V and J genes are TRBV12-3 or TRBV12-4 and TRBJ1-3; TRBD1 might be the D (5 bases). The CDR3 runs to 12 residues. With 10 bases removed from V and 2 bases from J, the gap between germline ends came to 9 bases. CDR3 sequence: CATKTAGNTIYF. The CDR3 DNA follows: TGTGCCACTAAGACAGCTGGAAACACCATATATTTT.